This is a list of T cell receptor beta chains from one sample in a study of vaccination and CD4 T cells after COVID-19. Their antigens are not known. MiXCR was run by TCRdb on the PCR reads, yielding one entry per CDR3 protein. The sample includes roughly 18,000 distinct CDR3 sequences, roughly 49% of them seen just once. Sequencing used CD4+ T cells from blood, cultured in vitro, obtained about 7 months after SARS-CoV-2 vaccination. These receptors were collected from a human donor who had recovered from COVID-19. Each CDR3 is given with its conserved first and last residue. The D gene is left open where the match is weak. Expanded clones are given a class, and other clones once, few, many or no size at all.

CDR3: CASSSARKGTGELFF
DNA: TGTGCCAGCAGCTCCGCACGAAAGGGGACCGGGGAGCTGTTTTTT
size: few
D: .
J: TRBJ2-2
V: TRBV5-6

CDR3: CASSEKPGSDAYEQYF
DNA: TGTGCCAGCAGTGAAAAACCCGGGTCCGACGCCTACGAGCAGTACTTC
size: .
D: .
J: TRBJ2-7
V: TRBV6-1

CDR3: CASSLVLAGSSSYNEQFF
DNA: TGCGCCAGCAGCTTGGTTCTAGCGGGGTCGAGCTCCTACAATGAGCAGTTCTTC
size: .
D: TRBD2
J: TRBJ2-1
V: TRBV5-1

CDR3: CASSSVRENYGYTF
DNA: TGTGCCAGCAGCTCAGTTCGGGAAAACTATGGCTACACCTTC
size: .
D: .
J: TRBJ1-2
V: TRBV7-9

CDR3: CASSQTRAGYEQYF
DNA: TGTGCCAGCAGCCAGACCCGGGCGGGATACGAGCAGTACTTC
size: .
D: .
J: TRBJ2-7
V: TRBV7-2

CDR3: CASSQGTSETQYF
DNA: TGTGCCAGCAGCCAGGGTACCTCGGAGACCCAGTACTTC
size: .
D: .
J: TRBJ2-5
V: TRBV7-2

CDR3: CASCRDTNPGGYTF
DNA: TGTGCCAGCTGCCGGGACACAAATCCGGGTGGCTACACCTTC
size: .
D: .
J: TRBJ1-2
V: TRBV6-2/TRBV6-3

CDR3: CAIRGQVANYGYTF
DNA: TGTGCCATCAGGGGACAGGTCGCTAACTATGGCTACACCTTC
size: .
D: TRBD1
J: TRBJ1-2
V: TRBV10-3

CDR3: CASRADGELFF
DNA: TGTGCCAGCAGGGCGGACGGGGAGCTGTTTTTT
size: .
D: .
J: TRBJ2-2
V: TRBV7-9

CDR3: CAISESLGPDTQYF
DNA: TGTGCCATCAGTGAGTCGCTCGGACCAGATACGCAGTATTTT
size: .
D: .
J: TRBJ2-3
V: TRBV10-3

CDR3: CASSYGTSGGEPYNEQFF
DNA: TGTGCCAGCAGCTACGGGACTAGCGGGGGGGAGCCCTACAATGAGCAGTTCTTC
size: .
D: TRBD2
J: TRBJ2-1
V: TRBV4-2

CDR3: CASTIPLGASSPLHF
DNA: TGTGCCAGCACCATACCTCTAGGGGCCAGTTCACCCCTCCACTTT
size: few
D: .
J: TRBJ1-6
V: TRBV21-1

CDR3: CASSLGGGEGRMNTEAFF
DNA: TGTGCCAGCAGCTTAGGTGGGGGGGAAGGACGGATGAACACTGAAGCTTTCTTT
size: .
D: .
J: TRBJ1-1
V: TRBV7-2

CDR3: CSARGPLAGGTQYF
DNA: TGCAGTGCTAGAGGGCCCTTAGCAGGAGGGACCCAGTACTTC
size: few
D: .
J: TRBJ2-5
V: TRBV20-1

CDR3: CASSPTPDSYEQYF
DNA: TGTGCCAGTAGTCCGACCCCGGACAGCTACGAGCAGTACTTC
size: .
D: .
J: TRBJ2-7
V: TRBV19

CDR3: CASSYSAGDGYTF
DNA: TGTGCCAGCAGTTACTCGGCAGGTGATGGCTACACCTTC
size: few
D: .
J: TRBJ1-2
V: TRBV6-5

CDR3: CASSPGVSSYNEQFF
DNA: TGTGCCAGCAGCCCGGGGGTCAGCTCCTACAATGAGCAGTTCTTC
size: .
D: .
J: TRBJ2-1
V: TRBV7-3

CDR3: CASSYGQGASYEQYF
DNA: TGTGCCAGCAGTTACGGGCAGGGGGCCTCCTACGAGCAGTACTTC
size: .
D: TRBD1
J: TRBJ2-7
V: TRBV6-2/TRBV6-3

CDR3: CASSSNTGELFF
DNA: TGTGCTAGCAGCTCCAACACCGGGGAGCTGTTTTTT
size: .
D: .
J: TRBJ2-2
V: TRBV7-7

CDR3: CASSSGLAGAGEQFF
DNA: TGTGCCAGCAGCTCAGGACTAGCGGGAGCAGGTGAGCAGTTCTTC
size: .
D: TRBD2
J: TRBJ2-1
V: TRBV7-8

CDR3: CSATAGNEAFF
DNA: TGCAGTGCAACTGCAGGGAATGAAGCTTTCTTT
size: few
D: .
J: TRBJ1-1
V: TRBV20-1

CDR3: CSATKAGTDTQYF
DNA: TGCAGTGCTACCAAGGCAGGCACAGATACGCAGTATTTT
size: .
D: .
J: TRBJ2-3
V: TRBV20-1

CDR3: CASRPTGGGYGYTF
DNA: TGTGCCAGCAGACCTACAGGGGGTGGCTATGGCTACACCTTC
size: .
D: TRBD1
J: TRBJ1-2
V: TRBV6-1

CDR3: CASGTWGLNQPQHF
DNA: TGTGCCAGCGGGACATGGGGACTGAATCAGCCCCAGCATTTT
size: .
D: .
J: TRBJ1-5
V: TRBV2

CDR3: CASSQEITNEQFF
DNA: TGCGCCAGCAGCCAAGAAATAACGAATGAGCAGTTCTTC
size: .
D: .
J: TRBJ2-1
V: TRBV4-3

CDR3: CASSPTGLRSYGYTF
DNA: TGTGCCAGCAGTCCAACCGGGTTGCGGAGCTATGGCTACACCTTC
size: .
D: .
J: TRBJ1-2
V: TRBV6-1

CDR3: CATSREPGGAYEQYF
DNA: TGTGCCACCAGCAGAGAACCCGGGGGGGCCTACGAGCAGTACTTC
size: .
D: TRBD2
J: TRBJ2-7
V: TRBV15

CDR3: CASSLAGQGGEEQYF
DNA: TGTGCCAGCAGCTTAGCGGGACAGGGGGGCGAAGAGCAGTACTTC
size: .
D: TRBD1
J: TRBJ2-7
V: TRBV11-3

CDR3: CSVMEGWAYTEAFF
DNA: TGCAGCGTTATGGAGGGCTGGGCGTACACTGAAGCTTTCTTT
size: few
D: .
J: TRBJ1-1
V: TRBV29-1

CDR3: CASSPGTSGGLETQYF
DNA: TGTGCCAGCAGCCCTGGGACTAGCGGGGGGTTGGAGACCCAGTACTTC
size: .
D: TRBD2
J: TRBJ2-5
V: TRBV7-9

CDR3: CASSQVGQGSDEQYF
DNA: TGCGCCAGCAGCCAAGTGGGACAGGGTTCGGACGAGCAGTACTTC
size: .
D: TRBD1
J: TRBJ2-7
V: TRBV4-1

CDR3: CSARGVKGGHTRDTQYF
DNA: TGCAGTGCTAGAGGGGTAAAGGGGGGACACACGAGGGATACGCAGTATTTT
size: few
D: .
J: TRBJ2-3
V: TRBV20-1

CDR3: CASSPTDTQYF
DNA: TGTGCCAGCAGCCCCACAGATACGCAGTATTTT
size: .
D: .
J: TRBJ2-3
V: TRBV6-1

CDR3: CASSQSHLGNTEAFF
DNA: TGTGCCAGCAGCCAATCGCACCTCGGGAACACTGAAGCTTTCTTT
size: .
D: .
J: TRBJ1-1
V: TRBV4-2

CDR3: CAIRTGGMIEQFF
DNA: TGTGCCATTCGGACAGGGGGCATGATTGAGCAGTTCTTC
size: .
D: TRBD1
J: TRBJ2-1
V: TRBV10-3

CDR3: CSARNGAVGYGYTF
DNA: TGCAGTGCTAGAAACGGGGCCGTAGGCTATGGCTACACCTTC
size: once
D: .
J: TRBJ1-2
V: TRBV20-1

CDR3: CASSPPLAWHEQFF
DNA: TGTGCCAGTAGTCCACCTCTAGCGTGGCATGAGCAGTTCTTC
size: .
D: .
J: TRBJ2-1
V: TRBV19

CDR3: CSARVQSTEAFF
DNA: TGCAGTGCTAGAGTTCAAAGTACTGAAGCTTTCTTT
size: .
D: .
J: TRBJ1-1
V: TRBV20-1

CDR3: CASSPKTGSYNSPLHF
DNA: TGTGCCAGTAGCCCGAAGACAGGCTCCTATAATTCACCCCTCCACTTT
size: .
D: .
J: TRBJ1-6
V: TRBV19

CDR3: CASSLAFTDTQYF
DNA: TGTGCCAGCAGCTTAGCGTTCACAGATACGCAGTATTTT
size: .
D: .
J: TRBJ2-3
V: TRBV7-2

CDR3: CASTKTGLAGGGETQYF
DNA: TGTGCCAGCACCAAAACGGGACTAGCGGGAGGGGGGGAGACCCAGTACTTC
size: .
D: TRBD2
J: TRBJ2-5
V: TRBV7-2

CDR3: CASSSGLGNEQFF
DNA: TGTGCTAGCAGCTCCGGACTAGGCAATGAGCAGTTCTTC
size: once
D: TRBD2
J: TRBJ2-1
V: TRBV7-6

CDR3: CASSMRQGPVETQYF
DNA: TGCGCCAGCAGCATGAGACAGGGCCCCGTAGAGACCCAGTACTTC
size: .
D: TRBD1
J: TRBJ2-5
V: TRBV5-1

CDR3: CASSEGGMNTEAFF
DNA: TGTGCCAGCAGTGAAGGGGGTATGAACACTGAAGCTTTCTTT
size: few
D: .
J: TRBJ1-1
V: TRBV6-1

CDR3: CASSEGTEKLFF
DNA: TGTGCCAGCAGTGAAGGTACTGAAAAACTGTTTTTT
size: .
D: .
J: TRBJ1-4
V: TRBV25-1

CDR3: CASSAGQEGTEAFF
DNA: TGTGCCAGCAGCGCGGGACAGGAAGGCACTGAAGCTTTCTTT
size: .
D: TRBD1
J: TRBJ1-1
V: TRBV7-9

CDR3: CASSFHGGLSYEQYF
DNA: TGTGCCAGCAGTTTCCATGGCGGTTTATCCTACGAGCAGTACTTC
size: few
D: .
J: TRBJ2-7
V: TRBV27

CDR3: CASSSSGLLNSPLHF
DNA: TGCGCCAGCAGTTCCTCCGGACTCCTAAATTCACCCCTCCACTTT
size: .
D: .
J: TRBJ1-6
V: TRBV5-1

CDR3: CASSLGTVIRTDTQYF
DNA: TGTGCCAGCAGCTTAGGGACAGTGATTCGCACAGATACGCAGTATTTT
size: few
D: .
J: TRBJ2-3
V: TRBV7-6

CDR3: CSGLNLRDTEAFF
DNA: TGCAGCGGACTGAACCTAAGGGACACTGAAGCTTTCTTT
size: .
D: .
J: TRBJ1-1
V: TRBV29-1

CDR3: CASSLEGTSGKETQYF
DNA: TGTGCCAGCAGCTTAGAAGGGACTAGCGGGAAGGAGACCCAGTACTTC
size: once
D: TRBD2
J: TRBJ2-5
V: TRBV11-3

CDR3: CASSSGGGSPLHF
DNA: TGTGCCAGCAGCTCGGGGGGTGGGTCACCCCTCCACTTT
size: .
D: .
J: TRBJ1-6
V: TRBV7-3

CDR3: CASSPDRGGKTQYF
DNA: TGTGCCAGCTCACCCGACAGGGGAGGAAAGACCCAGTACTTC
size: .
D: TRBD1
J: TRBJ2-5
V: TRBV18

CDR3: CASSQHSYEQYF
DNA: TGTGCCAGCAGCCAGCACTCCTACGAGCAGTACTTC
size: .
D: .
J: TRBJ2-7
V: TRBV14

CDR3: CSARIDLNSPLHF
DNA: TGCAGTGCTAGAATCGACCTTAATTCACCCCTCCACTTT
size: .
D: .
J: TRBJ1-6
V: TRBV20-1

CDR3: CASSLRSGVPDTQYF
DNA: TGTGCCAGCAGCTTAAGATCAGGGGTCCCAGATACGCAGTATTTT
size: .
D: .
J: TRBJ2-3
V: TRBV7-9

CDR3: CASSEVRGLAETQYF
DNA: TGTGCCAGCAGTGAAGTACGGGGCCTAGCAGAGACCCAGTACTTC
size: .
D: .
J: TRBJ2-5
V: TRBV2

CDR3: CASSELIIRDSKSSYERYF
DNA: TGCGCCAGCAGTGAATTGATTATACGGGACAGCAAAAGCTCCTACGAGCGGTACTTC
size: .
D: TRBD1
J: TRBJ2-7
V: TRBV10-1

CDR3: CASSLLRGGVIEQFF
DNA: TGTGCCAGCAGCTTGTTACGCGGGGGGGTTATTGAGCAGTTCTTC
size: .
D: TRBD2
J: TRBJ2-1
V: TRBV5-4